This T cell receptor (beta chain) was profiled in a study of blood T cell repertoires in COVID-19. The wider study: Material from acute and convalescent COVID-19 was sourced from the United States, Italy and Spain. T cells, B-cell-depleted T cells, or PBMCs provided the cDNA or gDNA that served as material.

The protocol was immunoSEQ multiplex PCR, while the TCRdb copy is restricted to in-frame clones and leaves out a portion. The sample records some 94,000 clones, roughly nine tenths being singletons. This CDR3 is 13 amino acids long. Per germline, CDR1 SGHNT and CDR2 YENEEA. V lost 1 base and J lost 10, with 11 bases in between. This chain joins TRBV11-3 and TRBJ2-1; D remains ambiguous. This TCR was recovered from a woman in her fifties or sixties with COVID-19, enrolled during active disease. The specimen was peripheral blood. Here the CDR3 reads CASSLVGGREQFF. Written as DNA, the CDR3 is TGTGCCAGCAGCTTAGTTGGCGGTCGCGAGCAGTTCTTC. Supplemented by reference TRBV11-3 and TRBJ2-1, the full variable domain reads EAGVVQSPRYKIIEKKQPVAFWCNPISGHNTLYWYLQNLGQGPELLIRYENEEAVDDSQLPKDRFSAERLKGVDSTLKIQPAELGDSAVYLCASSLVGGREQFFGPGTRLTVL.